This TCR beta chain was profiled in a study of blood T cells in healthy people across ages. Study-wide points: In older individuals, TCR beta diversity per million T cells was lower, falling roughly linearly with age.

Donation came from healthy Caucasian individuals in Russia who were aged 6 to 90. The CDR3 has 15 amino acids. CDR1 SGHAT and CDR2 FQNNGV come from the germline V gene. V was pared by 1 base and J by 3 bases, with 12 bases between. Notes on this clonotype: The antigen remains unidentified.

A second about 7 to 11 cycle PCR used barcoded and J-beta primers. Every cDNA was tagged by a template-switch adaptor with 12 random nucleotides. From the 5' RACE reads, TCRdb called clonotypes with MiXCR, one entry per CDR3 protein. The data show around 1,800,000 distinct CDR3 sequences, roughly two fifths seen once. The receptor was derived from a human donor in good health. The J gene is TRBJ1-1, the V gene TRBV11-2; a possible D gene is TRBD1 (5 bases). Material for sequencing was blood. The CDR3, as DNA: TGTGCCAGCAGCTTAGTTCGGGGAGGGGACACTGAAGCTTTCTTT. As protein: CASSLVRGGDTEAFF.